Reported below is one T cell receptor (beta chain). Its antigen is as yet unknown. V shed 7 bases and J shed 2 bases, with 20 bases lying between them. The germline V gene encodes CDR1 ENHRY and CDR2 SYGVKD. The CDR3 loop spans 16 amino acids. Semi-nested PCR with Nested Universal Primer A followed constant-region reverse priming of full-length variable regions. TCRdb independently ran MiXCR on the 5' RACE reads; one entry per CDR3 protein. Of thousands of distinct CDR3 sequences in the sample, 60% were seen once. Memory CD4+ T cells were sorted as CD4+CD45RO+CD25- cells. Notes on the study in general: Larger-cohort validation covered only one TCR beta V-J rearrangement. Tumor-infiltrating Treg TCR alpha and beta sequences overlapped most with tumor naive CD4+ T cells, then blood naive.

This TCR came from a female donor with breast cancer. Sequencing was carried out using tumor-infiltrating memory CD4+ T cells sorted from the breast tumor. The sample's subset: memory CD4+ T cells, CD4+CD45RO+CD25-. The chain recombines TRBV10-3 with TRBJ1-2, with a weak D call TRBD1 (5 bases). CDR3 DNA sequence: TGTGCCATCACCCCGGAAGGCAGGGCGCTCAACTATGGCTACACCTTC. Its translation: CAITPEGRALNYGYTF.